This T cell receptor (beta chain) was recovered during a study of blood T cell repertoires in COVID-19. Study-wide context: Collection of acute and convalescent COVID-19 samples took place in the United States, Italy and Spain. From T cells, B-cell-depleted T cells, or PBMCs came the material, which was cDNA or gDNA.

Original processing methods: Estimated nucleated cell counts came from reference gene primer amplification. Method: immunoSEQ multiplex PCR; TCRdb's copy keeps in-frame clones and lacks some. V and J calls and clone size are as listed in that table; D and trimming were resolved from the DNA. The profile shows more than 85,000 clones, under 75% of them singletons. The ends lost 2 bases at V and 5 bases at J; junction bases unmatched: 5. The CDR3 loop spans 14 amino acids. Germline loops: CDR1 KGHSH, CDR2 LQKENI. This clonotype was sampled from a woman aged 55-70 years with acute or convalescent COVID-19. The V gene is TRBV18, the J gene TRBJ2-7; 8 bases agree with TRBD2. Material: peripheral blood. The CDR3 DNA reads as TGTGCCAGCTCACCATCGGGGGGGTTTGACGAGCAGTACTTC. Translation gives CASSPSGGFDEQYF.